This paragraph covers one T cell receptor beta chain sequence. The sample originates from a study of T cell changes during pregnancy in multiple sclerosis. The protocol was immunoSEQ multiplex PCR, while the TCRdb copy is restricted to in-frame clones and leaves out a portion. The sample shows 60,000 or so clones, 90% to 95% of them seen only once. This receptor was obtained from a female donor with multiple sclerosis, enrolled in a pregnancy study. The sequencing here drew on peripheral blood, taken in the first trimester of pregnancy.

CDR3 sequence (DNA): TGTGCCAGCAGCTTTTTAGGTCTAGCGGGGCCCAGCACCGGGGAGCTGTTTTTT. Translated: CASSFLGLAGPSTGELFF. The chain employs TRBV7-9 and TRBJ2-2; the match to TRBD2 covers 9 bases. Germline V lookup: CDR1 SEHNR, CDR2 FQNEAQ (reference sequence). V was pared by 3 bases and J by 4 bases, with 12 bases of the junction left unmatched. This CDR3 contains 18 residues. Filled out from reference TRBV7-9 and TRBJ2-2, the complete variable domain reads DTGVSQNPRHKITKRGQNVTFRCDPISEHNRLYWYRQTLGQGPEFLTYFQNEAQLEKSRLLSDRFSAERPKGSFSTLEIQRTEQGDSAMYLCASSFLGLAGPSTGELFFGEGSRLTVL.